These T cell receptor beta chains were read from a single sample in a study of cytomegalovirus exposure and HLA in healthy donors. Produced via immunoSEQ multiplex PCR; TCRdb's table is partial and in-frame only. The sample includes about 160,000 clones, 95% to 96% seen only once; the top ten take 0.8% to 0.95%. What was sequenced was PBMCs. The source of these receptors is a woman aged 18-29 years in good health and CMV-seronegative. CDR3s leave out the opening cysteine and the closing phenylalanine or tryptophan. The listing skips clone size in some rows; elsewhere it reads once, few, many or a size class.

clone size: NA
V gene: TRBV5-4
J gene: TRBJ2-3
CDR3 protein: ASSLEGRTSGSTDTQY

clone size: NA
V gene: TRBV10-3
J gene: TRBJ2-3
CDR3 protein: AIRKIGTGFYADTQY

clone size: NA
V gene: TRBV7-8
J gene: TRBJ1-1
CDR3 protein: ASSLAVTANTEAF

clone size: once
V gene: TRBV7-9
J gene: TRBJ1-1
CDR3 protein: ASSFPGQAVEAF

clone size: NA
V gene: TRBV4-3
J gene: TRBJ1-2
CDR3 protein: ASSRVDRGASNYGYT

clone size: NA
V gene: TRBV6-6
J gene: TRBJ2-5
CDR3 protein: ASSSLPGDQY

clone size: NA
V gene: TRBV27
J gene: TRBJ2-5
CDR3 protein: ASSLLAGLQETQY

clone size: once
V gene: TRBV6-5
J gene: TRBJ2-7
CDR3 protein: ASSYRTGGGYEQY

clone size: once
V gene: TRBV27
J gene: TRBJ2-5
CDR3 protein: ASSKLGGPQETQY

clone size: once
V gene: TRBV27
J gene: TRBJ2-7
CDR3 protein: ASSRTRGWPDEQY

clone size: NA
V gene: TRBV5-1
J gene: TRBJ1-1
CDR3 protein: ASSLAVGPAQGTEAF

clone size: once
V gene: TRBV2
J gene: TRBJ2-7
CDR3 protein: ASSDSVYSYEQY